These T cell receptor beta chains were read from a single sample in a study of immune evolution from preneoplasia to lung adenocarcinoma. The data were produced by immunoSEQ multiplex PCR, yet TCRdb's version contains in-frame clones alone and is incomplete. This sample has some 9,100 clones, with around 79% found just once. The specimen sequenced was FFPE minimally invasive lung adenocarcinoma tissue. The receptor set was obtained from a donor older than 65 with lung adenocarcinoma. CDR3s include the opening cysteine and the closing phenylalanine or tryptophan. Fields, in order: CDR3 protein, CDR3 DNA, J gene, clone size, V gene, D gene. D genes are given only for firm matches. The listing skips clone size in some rows; elsewhere it reads once, few, many or a size class.

CDR3: CASSSTGATNREAFF
DNA: TGTGCCAGCAGCTCGACCGGGGCAACGAACAGGGAAGCTTTCTTT
J: TRBJ1-1
size: -
V: TRBV5-6
D: -

CDR3: CASSRTLGGTDTQYF
DNA: TGTGCCAGTAGTCGTACCCTCGGAGGGACAGATACGCAGTATTTT
J: TRBJ2-3
size: -
V: TRBV19
D: -

CDR3: CASSQALPNTGELFF
DNA: TGCGCCAGCAGCCAAGCTCTACCGAACACCGGGGAGCTGTTTTTT
J: TRBJ2-2
size: few
V: TRBV4-1
D: -

CDR3: CASRRRGEQFF
DNA: TGTGCCAGCAGGCGCCGGGGTGAGCAGTTCTTC
J: TRBJ2-1
size: few
V: TRBV27
D: -

CDR3: CASSSGLAGVYEQYF
DNA: TGCGCCAGCAGCTCCGGACTAGCGGGAGTTTACGAGCAGTACTTC
J: TRBJ2-7
size: -
V: TRBV5-1
D: TRBD2

CDR3: CASSVGLAANSYTQYF
DNA: TGTGCCAGCAGCGTAGGACTAGCGGCCAACTCATATACGCAGTATTTT
J: TRBJ2-3
size: -
V: TRBV9
D: TRBD2

CDR3: CASSTSSGGSLYEQYF
DNA: TGCGCCAGCAGCACTAGCTCGGGCGGGAGCCTCTACGAGCAGTACTTC
J: TRBJ2-7
size: -
V: TRBV5-1
D: TRBD2

CDR3: CASSQGPKASYEQYF
DNA: TGCGCCAGCAGCCAAGGCCCAAAGGCGTCCTACGAGCAGTACTTC
J: TRBJ2-7
size: -
V: TRBV23-1
D: -

CDR3: CASSISSGRLGNEQFF
DNA: TGTGCCAGTAGTATCTCTAGCGGGAGGTTAGGCAATGAGCAGTTCTTC
J: TRBJ2-1
size: once
V: TRBV19
D: TRBD2

CDR3: CASETVNTGELFF
DNA: TGTGCCAGCGAGACTGTCAACACCGGGGAGCTGTTTTTT
J: TRBJ2-2
size: once
V: TRBV19
D: -

CDR3: CASLGQGNTGELFF
DNA: TGTGCCAGCCTGGGGCAGGGGAACACCGGGGAGCTGTTTTTT
J: TRBJ2-2
size: -
V: TRBV28
D: -

CDR3: CASSYSKRGRSYGYTF
DNA: TGTGCCAGCAGTTACTCGAAAAGGGGCCGGAGCTATGGCTACACCTTC
J: TRBJ1-2
size: -
V: TRBV6-7
D: -

CDR3: CASSLDAGDSEQFF
DNA: TGCGCCAGCAGCTTGGACGCGGGAGATAGTGAGCAGTTCTTC
J: TRBJ2-1
size: once
V: TRBV5-1
D: TRBD2

CDR3: CASSGQYNEQFF
DNA: TGTGCCAGCAGTGGACAGTACAATGAGCAGTTCTTC
J: TRBJ2-1
size: -
V: TRBV2
D: -

CDR3: CASTEGDTQYF
DNA: TGTGCCAGCACGGAGGGGGATACGCAGTATTTT
J: TRBJ2-3
size: -
V: TRBV21-1
D: -

CDR3: CASSSLSGTGQEAFF
DNA: TGCGCCAGCAGCTCCCTGTCCGGGACAGGGCAAGAAGCTTTCTTT
J: TRBJ1-1
size: -
V: TRBV5-1
D: TRBD1

CDR3: CASSLLGEEQFF
DNA: TGTGCCAGCAGCCTCCTGGGAGAAGAGCAGTTCTTC
J: TRBJ2-1
size: -
V: TRBV5-6
D: -

CDR3: CASRGPGSGSETQYF
DNA: TGTGCCAGCAGGGGCCCCGGGAGTGGGAGTGAGACCCAGTACTTC
J: TRBJ2-5
size: -
V: TRBV28
D: -

CDR3: CASSLTASSYEQYF
DNA: TGTGCCAGCAGCTTAACGGCCAGCTCCTACGAGCAGTACTTC
J: TRBJ2-7
size: -
V: TRBV7-3
D: -

CDR3: CATEIRGGAYGYTF
DNA: TGTGCCACCGAAATTCGGGGGGGCGCGTATGGCTACACCTTC
J: TRBJ1-2
size: few
V: TRBV19
D: -

CDR3: CASSADPSETQYF
DNA: TGCGCCAGCAGTGCCGATCCGTCAGAGACCCAGTACTTC
J: TRBJ2-5
size: -
V: TRBV10-2
D: -

CDR3: CASSLWTGINTEAFF
DNA: TGTGCCAGCAGCCTATGGACAGGGATAAACACTGAAGCTTTCTTT
J: TRBJ1-1
size: once
V: TRBV5-6
D: TRBD1

CDR3: CASSYSARYTEAFF
DNA: TGTGCCAGCAGTTACTCTGCGAGGTACACTGAAGCTTTCTTT
J: TRBJ1-1
size: few
V: TRBV6-5
D: -

CDR3: CASSLGLGNEQFF
DNA: TGTGCCAGCAGCTTGGGCCTAGGGAATGAGCAGTTCTTC
J: TRBJ2-1
size: -
V: TRBV5-6
D: -

CDR3: CASTTGYNSPLHF
DNA: TGTGCCTCGACGACAGGGTATAATTCACCCCTCCACTTT
J: TRBJ1-6
size: -
V: TRBV30
D: TRBD1

CDR3: CASRADRGIYNEQFF
DNA: TGTGCCAGCAGGGCGGACAGGGGGATTTACAATGAGCAGTTCTTC
J: TRBJ2-1
size: -
V: TRBV6-5
D: TRBD1

CDR3: CASSLVVRSGQNYGYTF
DNA: TGTGCCAGCAGCTTAGTCGTAAGGTCAGGGCAAAACTATGGCTACACCTTC
J: TRBJ1-2
size: -
V: TRBV7-2
D: -

CDR3: CASSLVGQGPSYGYTF
DNA: TGTGCCAGCAGCTTAGTCGGACAGGGGCCCTCCTATGGCTACACCTTC
J: TRBJ1-2
size: -
V: TRBV7-2
D: TRBD1

CDR3: CSVASLRDGYTF
DNA: TGCAGCGTTGCCAGCCTAAGGGATGGCTACACCTTC
J: TRBJ1-2
size: -
V: TRBV29-1
D: -

CDR3: CASNPGGPGGDTQYF
DNA: TGTGCCAGCAATCCGGGAGGGCCCGGTGGGGATACGCAGTATTTT
J: TRBJ2-3
size: few
V: TRBV27
D: TRBD2

CDR3: CASSFGTRHGYTF
DNA: TGTGCCAGCAGCTTTGGGACAAGGCATGGCTACACCTTC
J: TRBJ1-2
size: -
V: TRBV7-2
D: -

CDR3: CASSLDGGRRETQYF
DNA: TGCGCCAGCAGCTTGGACGGGGGGCGCCGGGAGACCCAGTACTTC
J: TRBJ2-5
size: once
V: TRBV5-1
D: -

CDR3: CATRVGGAATEAFF
DNA: TGTGCCACCCGGGTTGGAGGGGCCGCCACTGAAGCTTTCTTT
J: TRBJ1-1
size: -
V: TRBV19
D: -

CDR3: CAWRNLGQGNTEAFF
DNA: TGTGCCTGGAGGAATTTGGGACAGGGGAACACTGAAGCTTTCTTT
J: TRBJ1-1
size: once
V: TRBV30
D: TRBD1

CDR3: CASSVFGGTGELFF
DNA: TGTGCCAGCAGCGTATTCGGGGGGACCGGGGAGCTGTTTTTT
J: TRBJ2-2
size: -
V: TRBV9
D: TRBD2

CDR3: CASSLGQGRGYTF
DNA: TGTGCCAGCAGCCTGGGACAGGGTCGTGGCTACACCTTC
J: TRBJ1-2
size: -
V: TRBV28
D: TRBD1

CDR3: CASSLMTSGSGNEQFF
DNA: TGCGCCAGCAGCCTAATGACTAGCGGGAGTGGAAATGAGCAGTTCTTC
J: TRBJ2-1
size: -
V: TRBV5-1
D: TRBD2

CDR3: CASMRTVNQPQHF
DNA: TGTGCCAGCATGAGGACAGTCAATCAGCCCCAGCATTTT
J: TRBJ1-5
size: -
V: TRBV6-5
D: -

CDR3: CASSPYRGYEQYF
DNA: TGTGCCAGCAGCCCCTACAGGGGCTACGAGCAGTACTTC
J: TRBJ2-7
size: -
V: TRBV7-6
D: TRBD1

CDR3: CASSVGTGVEKLFF
DNA: TGTGCCAGCAGTGTCGGGACAGGGGTGGAAAAACTGTTTTTT
J: TRBJ1-4
size: few
V: TRBV10-3
D: TRBD1

CDR3: CASSLIPSASTDTQYF
DNA: TGTGCCAGCAGCTTAATCCCTAGCGCTAGCACAGATACGCAGTATTTT
J: TRBJ2-3
size: -
V: TRBV7-3
D: -

CDR3: CASSWTGSTYEQYF
DNA: TGTGCCAGCAGTTGGACAGGGTCGACCTACGAGCAGTACTTC
J: TRBJ2-7
size: -
V: TRBV28
D: TRBD1

CDR3: CASSAGGSYEQYF
DNA: TGTGCCAGCAGTGCGGGGGGCTCCTACGAGCAGTACTTC
J: TRBJ2-7
size: once
V: TRBV25-1
D: TRBD2

CDR3: CASSLGPGTGAIYEQYF
DNA: TGCGCCAGCAGCTTGGGACCCGGGACAGGGGCGATCTACGAGCAGTACTTC
J: TRBJ2-7
size: -
V: TRBV5-1
D: TRBD1

CDR3: CASSYGQGYNEKLFF
DNA: TGTGCCAGCAGCTACGGGCAGGGGTATAATGAAAAACTGTTTTTT
J: TRBJ1-4
size: -
V: TRBV11-2
D: -

CDR3: CASSVVVSPTAGELFF
DNA: TGTGCCAGCAGCGTAGTGGTTAGCCCCACCGCCGGGGAGCTGTTTTTT
J: TRBJ2-2
size: -
V: TRBV9
D: -

CDR3: CASRGGIDQPQHF
DNA: TGTGCCAGCAGGGGCGGGATAGATCAGCCCCAGCATTTT
J: TRBJ1-5
size: -
V: TRBV7-9
D: -

CDR3: CASSLARRDRDHFYNQPQHF
DNA: TGTGCCAGCAGCTTAGCGCGACGGGACAGGGACCATTTTTACAATCAGCCCCAGCATTTT
J: TRBJ1-5
size: -
V: TRBV7-6
D: TRBD1

CDR3: CASSLGGWNEQFF
DNA: TGCGCCAGCAGCTTGGGGGGGTGGAATGAGCAGTTCTTC
J: TRBJ2-1
size: once
V: TRBV5-1
D: -

CDR3: CASRRDLDIEEQFF
DNA: TGTGCCAGCAGGAGGGACCTTGATATAGAGGAGCAGTTCTTC
J: TRBJ2-1
size: -
V: TRBV6-5
D: -